A selection of T cell receptor beta chains follows, all from one sample in a study of CD8+ T cells in alopecia areata. Libraries were prepared by immunoSEQ multiplex PCR; TCRdb keeps only in-frame clonotypes and omits some of them. The sample yields about 210,000 clones, around two fifths seen once. The specimen comprised CD4+ T cells sorted from blood, sampled between weeks 36 and 40, from a patient treated with tofacitinib. Receptor source: a human donor with alopecia areata. Both conserved end residues are part of each CDR3. Fields, in order: clone size, D gene, J gene, V gene, CDR3 protein, CDR3 DNA. The D gene is left open where the match is weak. Where a row states a size, it is once, few, many or the class of an expanded clone; other rows omit it.

NA	NA	TRBJ2-5	TRBV29-1	CSVEWGGSPYF	TGCAGCGTTGAATGGGGCGGGTCTCCGTACTTC
NA	TRBD2	TRBJ2-1	TRBV7-3	CASSPGLAGSPYNEQFF	TGTGCCAGCAGCCCCGGGCTAGCGGGGTCCCCCTACAATGAGCAGTTCTTC
NA	TRBD1	TRBJ2-5	TRBV5-1	CASRLNTGDQETQYF	TGCGCCAGCAGGTTGAATACAGGGGACCAAGAGACCCAGTACTTC
NA	NA	TRBJ1-2	TRBV6-5	CATSPGSDWGYTF	TGTGCCACTTCCCCGGGAAGTGACTGGGGCTACACCTTC
NA	NA	TRBJ2-5	TRBV15	CATSRANRVGETQYF	TGTGCCACCAGCAGGGCGAACAGGGTCGGAGAGACCCAGTACTTC
few	NA	TRBJ2-3	TRBV5-1	CASRAGLDRDTQYF	TGCGCCAGCAGGGCTGGACTCGATAGGGATACGCAGTATTTT
few	NA	TRBJ2-7	TRBV5-1	CASSLAPGTYEQYF	TGCGCCAGCAGCTTGGCACCGGGAACGTACGAGCAGTACTTC
NA	NA	TRBJ1-2	TRBV6-5	CASSQDRRTSYGYTF	TGTGCCAGCAGCCAAGACAGGCGGACTTCCTATGGCTACACCTTC
NA	NA	TRBJ2-1	TRBV4-3	CASSRRTVYPYNEQFF	TGCGCCAGCAGCCGCCGGACAGTTTACCCCTACAATGAGCAGTTCTTC
NA	TRBD2	TRBJ2-5	TRBV5-1	CASSTGLAQETQYF	TGCGCCAGCAGCACGGGACTAGCTCAAGAGACCCAGTACTTC
NA	NA	TRBJ1-2	TRBV7-2	CASSLDGLIGYTF	TGTGCCAGCAGCTTAGACGGATTAATTGGCTACACCTTC
few	NA	TRBJ1-2	TRBV4-2	CASSQEDGDNYGYTF	TGTGCCAGCAGCCAAGAAGACGGGGATAACTATGGCTACACCTTC
NA	NA	TRBJ2-3	TRBV4-3	CASSTGDWGTTDTQYF	TGCGCCAGCAGCACCGGGGACTGGGGAACCACAGATACGCAGTATTTT
NA	NA	TRBJ2-3	TRBV2	CASKSQGRTDTQYF	TGTGCCAGCAAATCCCAGGGCCGCACAGATACGCAGTATTTT
NA	NA	TRBJ1-1	TRBV20-1	CRGDTTEAFF	TGCAGGGGGGACACCACTGAAGCTTTCTTT
NA	NA	TRBJ2-2	TRBV5-1	CASSLIVDTGELFF	TGCGCCAGCAGCTTGATAGTGGACACCGGGGAGCTGTTTTTT
few	NA	TRBJ2-7	TRBV7-9	CASSLAPSRYEQYF	TGTGCCAGCAGCTTAGCGCCTAGCAGGTACGAGCAGTACTTC
few	NA	TRBJ2-5	TRBV5-1	CASSLGGNPQETQYF	TGCGCCAGCAGCTTGGGTGGTAATCCCCAAGAGACCCAGTACTTC
few	TRBD1	TRBJ1-1	TRBV4-3	CASSQRYRGYTEAFF	TGCGCCAGCAGCCAACGTTACAGGGGATACACTGAAGCTTTCTTT
NA	NA	TRBJ1-1	TRBV7-9	CASSLARYTEAFF	TGTGCCAGCAGCTTAGCCAGGTACACTGAAGCTTTCTTT
NA	NA	TRBJ2-5	TRBV30	CAWSGKAGSETQYF	TGTGCCTGGAGTGGAAAAGCAGGCTCGGAGACCCAGTACTTC
NA	TRBD1	TRBJ2-2	TRBV29-1	CSVRTGALNTGELFF	TGCAGCGTTCGTACAGGGGCGCTAAACACCGGGGAGCTGTTTTTT
NA	TRBD1	TRBJ2-5	TRBV18	CASSRGTGQETQYF	TGTGCCAGCTCACGGGGGACAGGACAAGAGACCCAGTACTTC
NA	NA	TRBJ2-3	TRBV7-8	CASSSELLMADTQYF	TGTGCCAGCAGCTCAGAATTGCTTATGGCAGATACGCAGTATTTT
NA	NA	TRBJ1-1	TRBV5-4	CASSVGGSGTEAFF	TGTGCCAGCAGCGTAGGGGGATCGGGCACTGAAGCTTTCTTT
NA	NA	TRBJ2-7	TRBV7-2	CASSLARLNFPYF	TGTGCCAGCAGCTTAGCTCGGTTGAATTTCCCGTACTTC
NA	TRBD2	TRBJ2-7	TRBV9	CASISKAGGLAGAEQYF	TGTGCCAGCATCTCAAAGGCCGGTGGGCTAGCGGGAGCCGAGCAGTACTTC
few	NA	TRBJ2-7	TRBV7-9	CASSTQGPHYEQYF	TGTGCCAGCAGCACCCAGGGGCCGCACTACGAGCAGTACTTC
once	NA	TRBJ2-6	TRBV6-5	CASRGWVREANVLTF	TGTGCCAGCAGGGGATGGGTCCGGGAGGCCAACGTCCTGACTTTC
NA	NA	TRBJ2-5	TRBV7-9	CASSSWTEETQYF	TGTGCCAGCAGCTCCTGGACAGAAGAGACCCAGTACTTC
few	TRBD1	TRBJ1-2	TRBV29-1	CSVGPDRHNYGYTF	TGCAGCGTGGGGCCGGACAGGCATAACTATGGCTACACCTTC
few	NA	TRBJ2-3	TRBV7-2	CASSRTHNPGDTQYF	TGTGCCAGCAGCCGCACACATAACCCTGGGGATACGCAGTATTTT
once	TRBD1	TRBJ2-7	TRBV15	CATSRGKGDRGPREQYF	TGTGCCACCAGCAGAGGGAAGGGGGACAGGGGGCCGAGGGAGCAGTACTTC
once	NA	TRBJ2-1	TRBV5-1	CASSALDRNNEQFF	TGCGCCAGCAGCGCGTTGGACCGTAACAATGAGCAGTTCTTC
NA	NA	TRBJ2-1	TRBV4-2	CASSPSPGAEQFF	TGTGCCAGCAGCCCCTCTCCGGGGGCTGAGCAGTTCTTC
NA	NA	TRBJ2-4	TRBV27	CASRNSAKNIQYF	TGTGCCAGCAGGAATTCGGCCAAAAACATTCAGTACTTC
NA	TRBD2	TRBJ2-3	TRBV4-1	CASSQVTSGRADTQYF	TGCGCCAGCAGCCAAGTGACTAGCGGGAGAGCAGATACGCAGTATTTT
NA	NA	TRBJ1-5	TRBV27	CALQRDQPQHF	TGTGCCCTACAAAGGGATCAGCCCCAGCATTTT
NA	NA	TRBJ2-2	TRBV30	CAWSTGPHGELFF	TGTGCCTGGAGTACGGGACCCCACGGGGAGCTGTTTTTT
few	TRBD2	TRBJ2-2	TRBV2	CASSATSGSLTGELFF	TGTGCCAGCAGTGCGACTAGCGGGAGCCTCACCGGGGAGCTGTTTTTT
NA	NA	TRBJ2-7	TRBV2	CASSRLDSGREQYF	TGTGCCAGCAGCCGATTGGACAGCGGACGCGAGCAGTACTTC
NA	NA	TRBJ2-5	TRBV27	CASSGISEETQYF	TGTGCCAGCAGTGGGATTAGCGAAGAGACCCAGTACTTC